The clone carrying this T cell receptor beta chain was counted only a few times. Its specificity is unknown. One entry per CDR3 protein results from TCRdb running MiXCR on the 5' RACE reads. Of roughly 200,000 distinct CDR3 sequences listed, more than 6.5% are singletons. This specimen belongs to a study of identical twins. Overall study findings and caveats: Conclusions were based on cross-sectional statistical analysis, without following the same donors. There was more out-of-frame TCR alpha sharing in monozygotic twins than models estimated.

The sample was also linked to a second study, of yellow fever vaccine responses in identical twins.

The sequencing sample was made of memory (CD45RO+) T cells sorted from blood. The clonotype comes from a woman in her late teens or twenties in good health.

The CDR3 region has the DNA TGTGCCAGCAGCCGGGCGCAAGGGGGAACCGGGGAGCTGTTTTTT. This translates into CASSRAQGGTGELFF. The chain has TRBV12-3 or TRBV12-4 and TRBJ2-2, with D possibly being TRBD1 (6 bases). Trimming took 6 bases from V and 5 from J, leaving 16 bases between them. This CDR3 contains 15 residues.